A single T cell receptor (beta chain) is shown here with its context. Its antigen remains unknown. This record comes from a study of T-cell reconstitution after alpha-beta-depleted transplantation in children. General study points: Counts and diversity of T cells one year after transplant came mostly from newly produced T cells. Surviving thymic progenitors and recipient T cells were the source of high TCRbeta diversity at day 60 in some patients. The study reportedly traced alpha-beta T cells about two months after transplant to several hundred expanded graft clones.

Library preparation (for TCRbeta) was performed with unique molecular identifiers. MiXCR, run by TCRdb on the PCR reads, gives a single entry per CDR3 protein. The data hold about 830,000 distinct CDR3 sequences, with around 17% observed a single time. Germline CDR1 reads GTSNPN; CDR2 reads SVGIG (reference sequence). Trimming stripped 2 bases from V and 0 bases from J, with 17 bases between. This CDR3 region has 16 residues. Sequenced here: PBMCs, mostly from graft donor cells, sampled 360 days after TCRalphabeta/CD19-depleted stem cell transplant. This sequence joins TRBV30 and TRBJ2-7; the D gene is possibly TRBD1 (6 bases). The sequence derives from a male patient under 18 who had a stem cell transplant for acute lymphoblastic leukemia, so the T cells may come from the graft donor. The CDR3 DNA reads as TGTGCCTGGAGTAGCCGGGGCAGGGGCCTCTCCTACGAGCAGTACTTC. Its translation is CAWSSRGRGLSYEQYF. Combining the CDR3 with reference TRBV30 and TRBJ2-7 gives the whole variable domain SQTIHQWPATLVQPVGSPLSLECTVEGTSNPNLYWYRQAAGRGLQLLFYSVGIGQISSEVPQNLSASRPQDRQFILSSKKLLLSDSGFYLCAWSSRGRGLSYEQYFGPGTRLTVT.